The sequence of this T cell receptor (beta chain) was determined in a study of cytomegalovirus exposure and HLA in healthy donors. Looking at the study overall: A prior study identified 117 million unique TCR beta sequences from 190 million or so T cells.

Primers included in the PCR were 60 Vbeta and 13 Jbeta primers. TCRdb keeps only in-frame clones here, not all; method: immunoSEQ multiplex PCR. This sample has 150,000 to 200,000 clones; roughly 80% occur once, and the top ten carry around 0.52%. The V end was cut by 5 bases, the J end by 2 bases, with 10 bases between. This CDR3 has 13 residues. Germline CDR1 reads SGHAT; CDR2 reads FQNNGV. Donors likely had unrecorded immune exposures despite being nominally healthy when sampled. Study results and caveats: In a later analysis, at a false discovery rate of 0.05, 16,951 TCR beta sequences were associated with HLA alleles. Prediction of most subjects' HLA-A and HLA-B alleles by TCR beta sequences was reportedly accurate.

Of note for this clone: Antigen specificity is unknown.

This rearrangement joins TRBV11-2 to TRBJ2-7; D possibly corresponds to TRBD1 (5 bases). What was sequenced was PBMCs. The sequence was obtained from a woman in her 50s in good health and CMV-seronegative. The CDR3 spells CASSQGPPYEQYF. The CDR3 DNA reads TGTGCCAGCAGCCAGGGTCCTCCCTACGAGCAGTACTTC.